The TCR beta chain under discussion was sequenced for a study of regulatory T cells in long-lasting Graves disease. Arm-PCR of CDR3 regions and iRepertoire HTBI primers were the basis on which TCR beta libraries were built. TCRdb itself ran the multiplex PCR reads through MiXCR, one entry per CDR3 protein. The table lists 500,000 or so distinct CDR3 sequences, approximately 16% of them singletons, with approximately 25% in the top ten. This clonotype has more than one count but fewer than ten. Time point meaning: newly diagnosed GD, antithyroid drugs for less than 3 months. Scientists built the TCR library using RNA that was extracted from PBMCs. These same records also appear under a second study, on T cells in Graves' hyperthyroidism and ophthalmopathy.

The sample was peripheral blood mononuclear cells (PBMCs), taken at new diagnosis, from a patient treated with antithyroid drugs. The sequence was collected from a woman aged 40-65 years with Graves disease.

The CDR3 reads CASSTRVFSGNTIYF. The CDR3 DNA is TGTGCCAGCAGCACCCGAGTCTTCTCTGGAAACACCATATATTTT. The V call is TRBV6-1, the J call TRBJ1-3; D not resolved. V lost 6 bases to trimming and J lost 0 bases, with 12 bases between them. The CDR3 covers 15 residues. Germline V gene sequence: CDR1 MNHNS, CDR2 SASEGT.